A single sample gave rise to the 16 T cell receptor beta chains below, sequenced in a study of blood T cell repertoires in COVID-19. Some clones are missing from TCRdb's copy, which holds only in-frame ones; the method was immunoSEQ multiplex PCR. The data hold approximately 300,000 clones, with around 83% observed a single time. The sequenced sample consisted of peripheral blood. The source is a woman aged 45 to 65 with acute or convalescent COVID-19.

This rearrangement joins TRBV19 to TRBJ2-5; 8 nucleotides agree with TRBD2. Per germline, CDR1 LNHDA and CDR2 SQIVND (reference sequence). This CDR3 region has 14 residues. The ends lost 7 bases at V and 7 bases at J; junction bases unmatched: 11. The CDR3 region has the DNA TGTGCCAGTACCGACAGAGGACTAGCTGGGACCCAGTACTTC. Protein product: CASTDRGLAGTQYF.

The chain links TRBV6-2 or TRBV6-3 to TRBJ1-6, with TRBD1 identical over 7 bases. Germline V CDR1 and CDR2: MNHEY, SVGEGT. V shed 5 bases, J shed 7 bases, and the junction held 8 bases outside the gene matches. The CDR3 has 15 amino acids. The chain's CDR3 is CASSQQGFANSPLHF. In DNA, the CDR3 is TGTGCCAGCAGTCAACAGGGGTTTGCGAATTCACCCCTCCACTTT.

This chain links TRBV4-1 with TRBJ2-6, with 8 positions matching TRBD1. This CDR3 comprises 17 residues. CDR1 is MGHRA, CDR2 YSYEKL, per germline. Trimming cost V 1 base and J 4 bases; bases outside gene matches: 6. The CDR3 region is CASSQGRQGWGANVLTF. The CDR3 region has the DNA TGCGCCAGCAGCCAAGGGAGACAGGGGTGGGGGGCCAACGTCCTGACTTTC.

The chain recombines TRBV2 with TRBJ1-2; TRBD1 is a possible D gene (6 bases). The V and J ends lost 9 bases and 2 bases respectively, with 10 bases between them. Per germline, CDR1 SNHLY and CDR2 FYNNEI. The CDR3 is 12 residues long. The chain's CDR3 is CASSGQNYGYTF. The CDR3 DNA sequence: TGTGCCAGTTCAGGACAGAACTATGGCTACACCTTC.

The chain links TRBV29-1 to TRBJ2-3, with D possibly TRBD2 on 5 matching bases. The CDR3 consists of 15 residues. Germline V gene lookup returns CDR1 SQVTM and CDR2 ANQGSEA. V dropped 5 bases and J dropped 5 bases, with 20 bases sitting between them. DNA for the CDR3: TGCAGCGTTTTCAGTTTCGGCGAGGGCGGAGATACGCAGTATTTT. This codes for CSVFSFGEGGDTQYF.

The chain couples TRBV29-1 to TRBJ2-7, with 8 bases that match TRBD2. The CDR3 is 13 amino acids. The trim removed 7 bases at V and 3 bases at J, leaving 8 bases unmatched. Germline loops: CDR1 SQVTM, CDR2 ANQGSEA. The CDR3 nucleotides read TGCAGCGCTGGGACTAGTCCAGGCTACGAGCAGTACTTC. Translated, it gives CSAGTSPGYEQYF.

The chain links TRBV27 to TRBJ1-2; D is unclear. The V gene's germline CDR1 is MNHEY and CDR2 SMNVEV (reference sequence). V dropped 0 bases and J dropped 7 bases, with 12 bases sitting between them. The CDR3 has 14 amino acids. As DNA, the CDR3 is TGTGCCAGCAGTTTATCTCGGCAGGCAGGTGGCTACACCTTC. It specifies CASSLSRQAGGYTF.

CDR3 residues: CASSYSQRESHEQYF. CDR3 in DNA: TGTGCCAGCAGTTACTCACAGCGGGAGAGCCACGAGCAGTACTTC. The V call is TRBV6-6, the J call TRBJ2-7; 8 bases align to TRBD2. Germline assignment: CDR1 MNHNY and CDR2 SVGAGI (reference sequence). With V trimmed by 0 bases and J by 5 bases, 6 bases remained unmatched. CDR3 length: 15 residues.

This clone was recorded a few times. This chain uses TRBV5-1 with TRBJ2-3, with TRBD2 identical over 9 bases. V trimming: 4 bases; J trimming: 3 bases; junction bases outside the gene matches: 6. CDR3 size: 15 residues. The V gene's germline CDR1 is SGHRS and CDR2 YFSETQ. CDR3 amino acids: CASSPLSGRTDTQYF. CDR3 DNA: TGCGCCAGCAGCCCACTTAGCGGGAGAACAGATACGCAGTATTTT. The entire variable domain, with the rest obtained from reference TRBV5-1 and TRBJ2-3, is as follows: KAGVTQTPRYLIKTRGQQVTLSCSPISGHRSVSWYQQTPGQGLQFLFEYFSETQRNKGNFPGRFSGRQFSNSRSEMNVSTLELGDSALYLCASSPLSGRTDTQYFGPGTRLTVL.

V gene TRBV10-3 combines with J gene TRBJ1-2, with D possibly matching TRBD1 (6 bases). V was shortened by 4 bases and J by 7 bases, with 10 bases between the two germline ends. In germline, CDR1 is ENHRY, CDR2 SYGVKD. There are 12 residues in the CDR3. Here the CDR3 DNA reads TGTGCCATCAGTGGGACAGTAATTGGCTACACCTTC. Residues: CAISGTVIGYTF.

V is TRBV7-2 and J is TRBJ1-1; D gene ambiguous. CDR1 and CDR2 from the germline V gene are SGHTA and FQGNSA. Trimming stripped 5 bases from V and 4 bases from J, with 20 bases between. The CDR3 length is 16 residues. The CDR3 nucleotides read TGTGCCAGCAGCACCGGGAACAGCTTAGGAGGCACTGAAGCTTTCTTT. Protein: CASSTGNSLGGTEAFF.

The rearrangement joins TRBV6-6 to TRBJ1-6, with D tentatively TRBD1 (5 bases). Germline lookup yields CDR1 MNHNY and CDR2 SVGAGI (reference sequence). The CDR3 length is 16 residues. Trimming left V 2 bases short and J 10 bases short, with 18 bases between. CDR3 nucleotide sequence: TGTGCCAGCAGTTACAAGCCGGGACGGGAGGAATCACCCCTCCACTTT. The encoded protein is CASSYKPGREESPLHF.

This sequence joins TRBV18 and TRBJ2-3, with 9 bases fitting TRBD2. Germline V gene sequence: CDR1 KGHSH, CDR2 LQKENI. The V gene end was trimmed by 2 bases and the J gene end by 1 base; junction bases not matched to a gene: 1. The CDR3 spans 15 residues. This CDR3 is CASSPTSGRTDTQYF. The CDR3 DNA sequence: TGTGCCAGCTCACCAACTAGCGGGCGCACAGATACGCAGTATTTT. The variable domain in full, completed from reference TRBV18 and TRBJ2-3, reads NAGVMQNPRHLVRRRGQEARLRCSPMKGHSHVYWYRQLPEEGLKFMVYLQKENIIDESGMPKERFSAEFPKEGPSILRIQQVVRGDSAAYFCASSPTSGRTDTQYFGPGTRLTVL.

The chain uses TRBV2 and TRBJ1-5, with a tentative D call TRBD1 (6 bases). V lost 4 bases, J lost 3 bases, and 10 bases lay in between. The CDR3 runs 14 residues. CDR1 and CDR2 (germline): SNHLY, FYNNEI. The CDR3 here is CASSAEGDNQPQHF. CDR3 bases: TGTGCCAGCAGTGCCGAGGGGGACAATCAGCCCCAGCATTTT.

This clone has only a few counts. The chain combines TRBV3-1 (or the pseudogene TRBV3-2) with TRBJ2-3; a possible D gene is TRBD2 (5 bases). In germline, CDR1 is LGHDT, CDR2 YNNKEL (reference sequence). CDR3 length: 15 amino acids. Trimming cost V 2 bases and J 1 base, with 10 bases left between them. In DNA, the CDR3 is TGTGCCAGCAGCCAAAGAGCGGAGCGCACAGATACGCAGTATTTT. This codes for CASSQRAERTDTQYF.

The chain couples TRBV12-3 or TRBV12-4 to TRBJ1-5; D unresolved. CDR3 size: 13 residues. V gave up 6 bases and J gave up 1 base, with 7 bases separating them. CDR3 protein: CASSSRSNQPQHF. In DNA, the CDR3 is TGTGCCAGCAGCTCTCGGAGCAATCAGCCCCAGCATTTT.